These T cell receptor beta chains were read from a single sample in a study of CD8+CD57+ T cells in acquired aplastic anemia. Using its own MiXCR run on the reads, TCRdb lists one record per CDR3 protein. The sample records about 190,000 distinct CDR3 sequences, approximately 52% being singletons. The source material was sorted CD4+, CD8+, or CD8+CD57+ T cells (not recorded which) from PBMCs. These receptors were taken from a human donor in good health, serving as a control. The CDR3 runs from the conserved cysteine through the conserved F or W. Fields, in order: V gene, J gene, clone size, D gene, CDR3 protein, CDR3 DNA. A D gene is named only where the DNA matches it firmly. Where a row states a size, it is once, few, many or the class of an expanded clone; other rows omit it.

V gene: TRBV29-1
J gene: TRBJ2-6
clone size: NA
D gene: NA
CDR3 protein: CSVERSISGANVLTF
CDR3 DNA: TGCAGCGTTGAAAGGTCGATCTCTGGGGCCAACGTCCTGACTTTC

V gene: TRBV20-1
J gene: TRBJ1-6
clone size: NA
D gene: NA
CDR3 protein: CSARDARGNSPLHF
CDR3 DNA: TGCAGTGCTAGAGATGCCAGGGGAAATTCACCCCTCCACTTT

V gene: TRBV2
J gene: TRBJ1-2
clone size: many
D gene: NA
CDR3 protein: CASRDPGAYTF
CDR3 DNA: TGTGCCAGCAGAGATCCGGGGGCCTACACCTTC

V gene: TRBV7-8
J gene: TRBJ2-7
clone size: NA
D gene: TRBD1
CDR3 protein: CASSLTGQRYEQYF
CDR3 DNA: TGTGCCAGCAGCCTAACGGGACAGCGGTACGAGCAGTACTTC

V gene: TRBV28
J gene: TRBJ1-2
clone size: NA
D gene: NA
CDR3 protein: CASSLGREIGYTF
CDR3 DNA: TGTGCCAGCAGTTTAGGCAGGGAGATAGGCTACACCTTC

V gene: TRBV6-2/TRBV6-3
J gene: TRBJ1-2
clone size: many
D gene: NA
CDR3 protein: CASSLQGGYTF
CDR3 DNA: TGTGCCAGCAGTTTACAGGGAGGCTACACCTTC

V gene: TRBV9
J gene: TRBJ2-1
clone size: NA
D gene: NA
CDR3 protein: CASSVASDPYNEQFF
CDR3 DNA: TGTGCCAGCAGCGTAGCTAGCGACCCCTACAATGAGCAGTTCTTC

V gene: TRBV9
J gene: TRBJ2-7
clone size: many
D gene: NA
CDR3 protein: CASSVDGVTYEQYF
CDR3 DNA: TGTGCCAGCAGCGTAGATGGGGTTACCTACGAGCAGTACTTC

V gene: TRBV20-1
J gene: TRBJ1-5
clone size: NA
D gene: NA
CDR3 protein: CSARPEGSSNQPQHF
CDR3 DNA: TGCAGTGCTAGACCCGAGGGCAGTAGCAATCAGCCCCAGCATTTT

V gene: TRBV7-2
J gene: TRBJ2-2
clone size: NA
D gene: NA
CDR3 protein: CASSAGQSTGELFF
CDR3 DNA: TGCGCCAGCAGCGCCGGACAGAGCACCGGGGAGCTGTTTTTT

V gene: TRBV4-2
J gene: TRBJ2-3
clone size: many
D gene: TRBD2
CDR3 protein: CASSQAGLAGTTDTQYF
CDR3 DNA: TGTGCCAGCAGCCAAGCCGGACTAGCGGGGACCACAGATACGCAGTATTTT

V gene: TRBV7-9
J gene: TRBJ2-7
clone size: NA
D gene: TRBD1
CDR3 protein: CASSLHRDRGRLAYEQYF
CDR3 DNA: TGTGCCAGCAGCTTACACCGGGACAGGGGGCGACTAGCTTACGAGCAGTACTTC

V gene: TRBV9
J gene: TRBJ2-3
clone size: NA
D gene: TRBD2
CDR3 protein: CASSDQLAGAGDTQYF
CDR3 DNA: TGTGCCAGCAGCGACCAACTAGCGGGGGCGGGAGATACGCAGTATTTT

V gene: TRBV28
J gene: TRBJ2-7
clone size: many
D gene: NA
CDR3 protein: CASSLSSGGGSF
CDR3 DNA: TGTGCCAGCAGTTTAAGCTCTGGAGGGGGGAGCTTC

V gene: TRBV19
J gene: TRBJ1-1
clone size: NA
D gene: NA
CDR3 protein: CASSQEYNTGAFF
CDR3 DNA: TGTGCCAGTAGCCAGGAGTACAACACTGGAGCTTTCTTT

V gene: TRBV19
J gene: TRBJ1-5
clone size: many
D gene: NA
CDR3 protein: CASSIGFSNQPQHF
CDR3 DNA: TGTGCCAGTAGTATCGGGTTTAGCAATCAGCCCCAGCATTTT

V gene: TRBV6-2/TRBV6-3
J gene: TRBJ1-4
clone size: many
D gene: NA
CDR3 protein: CASSYSREKLFF
CDR3 DNA: TGTGCCAGCAGTTACTCGAGAGAAAAACTGTTTTTT

V gene: TRBV12-3/TRBV12-4
J gene: TRBJ1-1
clone size: NA
D gene: TRBD1
CDR3 protein: CASSLGQGRAFF
CDR3 DNA: TGTGCCAGCAGTCTGGGACAGGGTCGAGCTTTCTTT

V gene: TRBV28
J gene: TRBJ1-1
clone size: NA
D gene: NA
CDR3 protein: CASSRQQGVNTEAFF
CDR3 DNA: TGTGCCAGCAGTCGACAGCAGGGTGTGAACACTGAAGCTTTCTTT

V gene: TRBV29-1
J gene: TRBJ2-1
clone size: many
D gene: NA
CDR3 protein: CSVKGLNEQFF
CDR3 DNA: TGCAGCGTCAAGGGGCTCAATGAGCAGTTCTTC

V gene: TRBV2
J gene: TRBJ2-7
clone size: NA
D gene: TRBD2
CDR3 protein: CASSDVVGREQYF
CDR3 DNA: TGTGCCAGCAGTGATGTTGTCGGGAGGGAGCAGTACTTC

V gene: TRBV7-9
J gene: TRBJ2-1
clone size: few
D gene: TRBD1
CDR3 protein: CASSSSGTGYGAEKTRAEDEQFF
CDR3 DNA: TGTGCCAGCAGTTCCTCCGGGACAGGGTATGGAGCGGAGAAAACTCGCGCTGAGGATGAGCAGTTCTTC

V gene: TRBV7-8
J gene: TRBJ2-2
clone size: many
D gene: NA
CDR3 protein: CASSFLGGAGELFF
CDR3 DNA: TGTGCCAGCAGCTTCCTAGGTGGGGCCGGGGAGCTGTTTTTT

V gene: TRBV19
J gene: TRBJ1-4
clone size: NA
D gene: NA
CDR3 protein: CASTPGQGEKLFF
CDR3 DNA: TGTGCCAGTACCCCAGGGCAGGGTGAAAAACTGTTTTTT

V gene: TRBV10-3
J gene: TRBJ1-2
clone size: NA
D gene: NA
CDR3 protein: CAIRGTSGAYLNYGYTF
CDR3 DNA: TGTGCCATCAGGGGGACTAGCGGGGCCTATCTTAACTATGGCTACACCTTC

V gene: TRBV11-2
J gene: TRBJ1-2
clone size: NA
D gene: NA
CDR3 protein: CASSLSQGYGYTF
CDR3 DNA: TGTGCCAGCAGCTTATCTCAGGGCTATGGCTACACCTTC

V gene: TRBV10-1
J gene: TRBJ2-7
clone size: NA
D gene: NA
CDR3 protein: CASSALGQPSPTRGYEQYF
CDR3 DNA: TGCGCCAGCAGTGCCCTAGGTCAGCCGAGCCCCACACGGGGCTACGAGCAGTACTTC

V gene: TRBV11-1
J gene: TRBJ2-5
clone size: many
D gene: TRBD1
CDR3 protein: CASSLSGDRGETQYF
CDR3 DNA: TGTGCCAGCAGCTTATCAGGCGACAGGGGGGAGACCCAGTACTTC

V gene: TRBV7-9
J gene: TRBJ2-5
clone size: few
D gene: TRBD1
CDR3 protein: CASSGDRGETQYF
CDR3 DNA: TGTGCCAGCAGCGGAGACAGGGGGGAGACCCAGTACTTC